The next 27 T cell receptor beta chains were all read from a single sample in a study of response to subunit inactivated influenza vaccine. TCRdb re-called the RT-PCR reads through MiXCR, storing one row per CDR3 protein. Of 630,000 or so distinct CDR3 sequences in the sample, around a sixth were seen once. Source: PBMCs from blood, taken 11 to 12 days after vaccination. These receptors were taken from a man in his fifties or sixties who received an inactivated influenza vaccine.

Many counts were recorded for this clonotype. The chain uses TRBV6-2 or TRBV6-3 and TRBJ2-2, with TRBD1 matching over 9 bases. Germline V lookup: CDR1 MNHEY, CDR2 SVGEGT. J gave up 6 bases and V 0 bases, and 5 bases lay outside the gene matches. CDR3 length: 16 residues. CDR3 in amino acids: CASSYSRDRVPGELFF. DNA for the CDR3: TGTGCCAGCAGTTACTCTCGGGACAGGGTCCCCGGGGAGCTGTTTTTT.

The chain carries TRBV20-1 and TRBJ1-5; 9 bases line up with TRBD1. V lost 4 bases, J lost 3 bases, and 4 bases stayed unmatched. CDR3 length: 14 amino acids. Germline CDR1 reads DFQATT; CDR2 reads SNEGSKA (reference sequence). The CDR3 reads CSATRDRDNQPQHF. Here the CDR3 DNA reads TGCAGTGCTACGCGGGACAGGGACAATCAGCCCCAGCATTTT.

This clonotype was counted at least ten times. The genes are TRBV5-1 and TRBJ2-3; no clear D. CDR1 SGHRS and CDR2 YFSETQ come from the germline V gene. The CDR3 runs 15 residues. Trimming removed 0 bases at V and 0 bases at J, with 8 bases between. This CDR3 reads CASSLVVRSTDTQYF. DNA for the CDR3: TGCGCCAGCAGCTTGGTGGTACGAAGCACAGATACGCAGTATTTT.

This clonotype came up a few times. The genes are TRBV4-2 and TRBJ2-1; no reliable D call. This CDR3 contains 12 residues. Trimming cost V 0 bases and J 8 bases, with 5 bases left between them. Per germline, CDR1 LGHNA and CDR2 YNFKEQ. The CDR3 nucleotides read TGTGCCAGCAGCCAAGATAAGTATGAGCAGTTCTTC. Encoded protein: CASSQDKYEQFF.

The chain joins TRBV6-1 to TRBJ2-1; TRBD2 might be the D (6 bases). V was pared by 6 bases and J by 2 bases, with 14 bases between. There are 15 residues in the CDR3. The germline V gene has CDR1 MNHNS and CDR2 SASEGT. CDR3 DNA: TGTGCCAGCAGCTTTAGTCCGGGGGCCTACAATGAGCAGTTCTTC. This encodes CASSFSPGAYNEQFF.

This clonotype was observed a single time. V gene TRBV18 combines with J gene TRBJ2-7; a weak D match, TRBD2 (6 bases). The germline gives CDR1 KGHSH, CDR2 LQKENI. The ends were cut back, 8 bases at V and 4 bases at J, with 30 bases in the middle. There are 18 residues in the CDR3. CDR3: CASQREMQTTRPSYEQYF. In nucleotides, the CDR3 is TGTGCCAGCCAACGGGAGATGCAGACAACCCGCCCTTCTTACGAGCAGTACTTC. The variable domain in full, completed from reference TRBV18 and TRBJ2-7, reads NAGVMQNPRHLVRRRGQEARLRCSPMKGHSHVYWYRQLPEEGLKFMVYLQKENIIDESGMPKERFSAEFPKEGPSILRIQQVVRGDSAAYFCASQREMQTTRPSYEQYFGPGTRLTVT.

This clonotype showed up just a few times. The DNA for the CDR3 is TGCAGTGCTAGTATGTGGCGGGAGACCTACGAGCAGTACTTC. This gives the protein CSASMWRETYEQYF. The V call is TRBV20-1, the J call TRBJ2-7; 7 nucleotides line up with TRBD2. Germline V gene lookup returns CDR1 DFQATT and CDR2 SNEGSKA (reference sequence). With 3 bases clipped from V and 2 bases from J, the junction kept 7 bases outside the gene matches. The CDR3 is 14 amino acids.

The CDR3 coding sequence is TGTGCCAGCAGCGTAGGAGGGAGGCCAGAGACCCAGTACTTC. This encodes CASSVGGRPETQYF. This chain uses TRBV9 with TRBJ2-5; possible D gene TRBD2, 6 bases. Germline V CDR1 and CDR2: SGDLS, YYNGEE. Trimming left V 0 bases short and J 4 bases short, with 10 bases between. This CDR3 contains 14 residues.

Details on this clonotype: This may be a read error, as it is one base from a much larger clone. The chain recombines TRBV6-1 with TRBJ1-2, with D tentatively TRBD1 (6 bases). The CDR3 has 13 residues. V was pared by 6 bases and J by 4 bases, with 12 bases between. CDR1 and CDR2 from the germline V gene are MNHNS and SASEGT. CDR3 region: CASSRGQSYGYTF. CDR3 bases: TGTGCCAGCAGCCGAGGACAGAGCTATGGCTACACCTTC.

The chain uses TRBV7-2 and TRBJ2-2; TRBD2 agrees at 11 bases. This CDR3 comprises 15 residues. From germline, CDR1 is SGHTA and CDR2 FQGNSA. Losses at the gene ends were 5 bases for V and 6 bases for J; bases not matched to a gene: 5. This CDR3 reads CASSRLAGGSGELFF. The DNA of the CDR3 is TGTGCCAGCAGCCGGCTAGCGGGAGGCTCCGGGGAGCTGTTTTTT. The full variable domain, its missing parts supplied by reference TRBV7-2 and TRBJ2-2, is GAGVSQSPSNKVTEKGKDVELRCDPISGHTALYWYRQSLGQGLEFLIYFQGNSAPDKSGLPSDRFSAERTGGSVSTLTIQRTQQEDSAVYLCASSRLAGGSGELFFGEGSRLTVL.

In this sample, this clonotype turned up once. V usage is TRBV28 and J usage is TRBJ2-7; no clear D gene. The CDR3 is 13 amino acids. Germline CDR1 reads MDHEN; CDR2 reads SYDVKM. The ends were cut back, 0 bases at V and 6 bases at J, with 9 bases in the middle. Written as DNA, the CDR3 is TGTGCCAGCAGTTTATGGACGGACCCCGAGCAGTACTTC. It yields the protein CASSLWTDPEQYF.

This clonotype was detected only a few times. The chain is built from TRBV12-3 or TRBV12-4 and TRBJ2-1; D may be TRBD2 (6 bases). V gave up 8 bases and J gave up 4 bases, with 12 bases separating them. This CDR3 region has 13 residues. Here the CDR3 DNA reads TGTGCCAGCGCGGGATATCCTTACAATGAGCAGTTCTTC. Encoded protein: CASAGYPYNEQFF.

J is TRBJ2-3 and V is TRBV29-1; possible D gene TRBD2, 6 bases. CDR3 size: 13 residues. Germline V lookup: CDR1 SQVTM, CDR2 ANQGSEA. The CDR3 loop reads CTLMTLATDTQYF. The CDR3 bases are TGCACCCTAATGACCCTAGCGACAGATACGCAGTATTTT.

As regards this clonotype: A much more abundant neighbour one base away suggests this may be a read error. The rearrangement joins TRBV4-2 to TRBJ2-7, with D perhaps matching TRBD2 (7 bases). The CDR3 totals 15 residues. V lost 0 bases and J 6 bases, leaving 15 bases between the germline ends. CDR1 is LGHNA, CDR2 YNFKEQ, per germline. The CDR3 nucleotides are TGTGCCAGCAGCCAAGATAGGGGGGGTAGCATCGAGCAGTACTTC. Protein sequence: CASSQDRGGSIEQYF.

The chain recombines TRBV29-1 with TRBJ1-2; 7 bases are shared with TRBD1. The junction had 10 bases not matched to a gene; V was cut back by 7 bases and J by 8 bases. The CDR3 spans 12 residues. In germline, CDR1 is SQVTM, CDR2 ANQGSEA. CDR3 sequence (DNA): TGCAGCGCTGCCGGGACAGTCGTAGGCTACACCTTC. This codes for CSAAGTVVGYTF.

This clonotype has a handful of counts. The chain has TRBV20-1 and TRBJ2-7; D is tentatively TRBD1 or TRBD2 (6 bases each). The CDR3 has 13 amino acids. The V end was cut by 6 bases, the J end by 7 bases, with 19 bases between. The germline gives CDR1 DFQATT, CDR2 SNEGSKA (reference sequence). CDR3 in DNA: TGCAGTGCGTGGGGGGCAGGTGGGTGGGAGCAGTACTTC. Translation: CSAWGAGGWEQYF.

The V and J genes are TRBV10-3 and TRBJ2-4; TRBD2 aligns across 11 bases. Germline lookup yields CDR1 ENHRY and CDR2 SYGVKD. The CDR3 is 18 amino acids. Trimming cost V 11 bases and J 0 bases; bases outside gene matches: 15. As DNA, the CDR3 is TGTGCCGCCCGTCGGACTAGCGGGCGCACACTAGCCAAAAACATTCAGTACTTC. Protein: CAARRTSGRTLAKNIQYF.

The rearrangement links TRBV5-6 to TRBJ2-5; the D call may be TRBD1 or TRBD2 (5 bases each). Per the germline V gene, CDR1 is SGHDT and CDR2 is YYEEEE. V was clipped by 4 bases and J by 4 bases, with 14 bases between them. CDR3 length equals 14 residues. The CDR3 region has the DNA TGTGCCAGCAGCCGGGACGCCGAGACAGAGACCCAGTACTTC. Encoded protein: CASSRDAETETQYF.

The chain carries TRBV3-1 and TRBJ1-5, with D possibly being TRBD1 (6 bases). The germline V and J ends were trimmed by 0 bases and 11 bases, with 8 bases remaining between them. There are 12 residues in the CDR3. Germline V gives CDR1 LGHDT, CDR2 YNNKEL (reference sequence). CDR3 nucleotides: TGTGCCAGCAGCCAAGAAACAGGGACCCAGCATTTT. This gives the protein CASSQETGTQHF.

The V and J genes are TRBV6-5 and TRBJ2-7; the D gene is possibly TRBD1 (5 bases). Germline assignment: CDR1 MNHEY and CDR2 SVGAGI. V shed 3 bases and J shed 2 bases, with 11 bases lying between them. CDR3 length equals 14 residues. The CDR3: CASSYRSTAYEQYF. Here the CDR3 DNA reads TGTGCCAGCAGTTATCGTTCGACAGCCTACGAGCAGTACTTC.

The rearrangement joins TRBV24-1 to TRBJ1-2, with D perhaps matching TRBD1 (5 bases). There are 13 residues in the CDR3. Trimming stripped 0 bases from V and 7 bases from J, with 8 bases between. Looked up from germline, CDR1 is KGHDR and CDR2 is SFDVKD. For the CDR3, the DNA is TGTGCCACCAGTGATTTGCTTGGGGCTGGCTACACCTTC. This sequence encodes CATSDLLGAGYTF.

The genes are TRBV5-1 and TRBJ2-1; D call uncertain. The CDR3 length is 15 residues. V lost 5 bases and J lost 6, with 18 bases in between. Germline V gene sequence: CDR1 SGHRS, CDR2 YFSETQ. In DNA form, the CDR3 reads TGCGCCAGCAGGTCGGCGACCGGAAGATCCAATGAGCAGTTCTTC. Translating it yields CASRSATGRSNEQFF.

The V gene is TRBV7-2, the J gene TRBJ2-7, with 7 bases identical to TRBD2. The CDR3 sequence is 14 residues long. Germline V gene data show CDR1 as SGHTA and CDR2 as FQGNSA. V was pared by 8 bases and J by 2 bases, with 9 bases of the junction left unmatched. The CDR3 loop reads CASAHNGGAYEQYF. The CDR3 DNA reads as TGTGCCAGCGCCCACAATGGGGGGGCCTACGAGCAGTACTTC.

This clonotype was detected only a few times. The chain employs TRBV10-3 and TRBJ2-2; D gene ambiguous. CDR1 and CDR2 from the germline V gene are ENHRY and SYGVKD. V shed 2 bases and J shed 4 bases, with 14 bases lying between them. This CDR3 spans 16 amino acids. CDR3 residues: CAISEHPPMGTGELFF. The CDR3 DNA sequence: TGTGCCATCAGTGAGCACCCCCCTATGGGCACCGGGGAGCTGTTTTTT.

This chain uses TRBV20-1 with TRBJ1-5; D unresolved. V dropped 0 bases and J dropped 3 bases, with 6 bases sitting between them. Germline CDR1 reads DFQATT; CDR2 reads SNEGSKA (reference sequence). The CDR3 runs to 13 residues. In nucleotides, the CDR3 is TGCAGTGCTAGAGAAAGGTTCAATCAGCCCCAGCATTTT. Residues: CSARERFNQPQHF.

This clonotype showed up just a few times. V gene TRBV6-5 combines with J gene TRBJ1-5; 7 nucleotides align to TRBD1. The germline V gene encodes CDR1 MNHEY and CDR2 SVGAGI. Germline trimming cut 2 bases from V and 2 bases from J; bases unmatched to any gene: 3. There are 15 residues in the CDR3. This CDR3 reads CASSYTGDGNQPQHF. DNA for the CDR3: TGTGCCAGCAGTTACACAGGGGACGGCAATCAGCCCCAGCATTTT.

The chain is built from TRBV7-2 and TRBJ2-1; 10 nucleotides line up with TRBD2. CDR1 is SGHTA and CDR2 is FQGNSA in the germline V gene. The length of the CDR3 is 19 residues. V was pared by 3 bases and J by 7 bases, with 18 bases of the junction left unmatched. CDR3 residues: CASSLRAPSTSGVGNEQFF. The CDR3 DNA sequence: TGTGCCAGCAGCTTGCGGGCCCCTTCCACTAGCGGGGTTGGTAATGAGCAGTTCTTC.